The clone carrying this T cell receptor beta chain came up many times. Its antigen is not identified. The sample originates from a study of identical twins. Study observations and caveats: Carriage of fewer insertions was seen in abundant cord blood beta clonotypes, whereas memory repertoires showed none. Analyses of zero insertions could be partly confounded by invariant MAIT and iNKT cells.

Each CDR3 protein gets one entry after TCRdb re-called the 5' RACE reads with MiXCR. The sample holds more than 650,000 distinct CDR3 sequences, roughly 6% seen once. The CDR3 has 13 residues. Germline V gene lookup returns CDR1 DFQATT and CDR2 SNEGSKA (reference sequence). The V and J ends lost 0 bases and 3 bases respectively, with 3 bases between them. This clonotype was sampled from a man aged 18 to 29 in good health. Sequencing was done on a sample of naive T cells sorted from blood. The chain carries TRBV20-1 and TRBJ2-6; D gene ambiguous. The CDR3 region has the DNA TGCAGTGCTAGAGATCATGGGGCCAACGTCCTGACTTTC. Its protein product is CSARDHGANVLTF.